This T cell receptor (beta chain) was found in a study of T cells in Graves' hyperthyroidism and ophthalmopathy. Study summary: It was at initial diagnosis, before any treatment, that peripheral blood was collected. Regarding the study as a whole: Most thyroid-expanded clonotypes above 0.001 were also found in blood.

Orbital computed tomography, thyroid ultrasound, serum thyroxine and TRAb, and clinical symptoms together informed the diagnoses. From more than 9 ml of fresh peripheral blood, PBMCs were isolated. CDR3 length: 15 amino acids. V dropped 5 bases and J dropped 1; count of bases not matched to a gene: 5. Germline values: CDR1 MNHNS, CDR2 SASEGT. This clonotype was recorded at least ten times. Its target is unknown. TCR beta CDR3 sequences were amplified from RNA transcripts. An initial round of RT-PCR targeting the TCR CDR3 relied on the HTBI primer set. TCRdb fed the multiplex PCR reads into MiXCR, producing one record per CDR3 protein. The table lists around 300,000 distinct CDR3 sequences, roughly an eighth of them singletons, with around 32% in the top ten.

This chain uses TRBV6-1 with TRBJ2-5; 9 nucleotides match TRBD2. This receptor was identified in a middle-aged woman with Graves' ophthalmopathy. The sequenced sample consisted of blood. CDR3 nucleotides: TGTGCCAGCAGTTATTTTAGCGGGGGCCAAGAGACCCAGTACTTC. Its translation: CASSYFSGGQETQYF.